The present entry profiles one T cell receptor beta chain with its context. Its antigen is still unknown. A much larger clone is a single base away; this may be a read error. Germline V gene sequence: CDR1 ENHRY, CDR2 SYGVKD. The CDR3 extends over 14 amino acids. Deletions cut 11 bases from V and 0 bases from J, with 16 bases between. TCRdb reanalysed the 5' RACE reads using MiXCR and keeps one entry per CDR3 protein. The table lists around 1.7 million distinct CDR3 sequences, 32% of them singletons. The data were taken from a study of identical twins. Study-level findings and limits: Modeled out-of-frame TCR alpha sharing in monozygotic twins fell below observed levels.

The V gene is TRBV10-3, the J gene TRBJ2-5, with unresolved D. The sequenced material came from cord blood. The sequence came from a newborn girl in good health. CDR3 sequence (DNA): TGTGCCTTCTCGAGAGGATTAAACCAAGAGACCCAGTACTTC. This sequence encodes CAFSRGLNQETQYF.